The 26 T cell receptor beta chains given below trace back to one sample, sequenced in a study of blood T cells in healthy people across ages. Then a second PCR, running roughly 6 to 12 cycles, was carried out with a sample-barcoded 5' primer and a J-beta primer mix. TCRdb ran MiXCR on the 5' RACE reads and lists one entry per CDR3 protein. This sample yields hundreds of thousands of distinct CDR3 sequences, of which about 30% are seen a single time; 15% to 19% belongs to the top ten. Sequences were obtained from blood. The receptors derive from a woman of 80 years or more in good health.

The chain couples TRBV20-1 to TRBJ2-7, with TRBD2 identical over 7 bases. The germline CDR1 and CDR2 sequences are DFQATT and SNEGSKA (reference sequence). V dropped 6 bases and J dropped 4; count of bases not matched to a gene: 18. The CDR3 contains 16 residues. The CDR3 bases are TGCAGTGCCCCGGGACTCAGGATGGGGGGGTATTACGAGCAGTACTTC. Translation gives CSAPGLRMGGYYEQYF.

This clonotype was counted ten times or more. The chain carries TRBV20-1 and TRBJ2-5; 7 nucleotides line up with TRBD1. The CDR3 sequence is 14 residues long. V dropped 5 bases and J dropped 2; count of bases not matched to a gene: 8. Germline CDR1 DFQATT, CDR2 SNEGSKA (reference sequence). The CDR3 nucleotides are TGCAGTGCTGTGACAGGGAAACCTCAAGAGACCCAGTACTTC. This encodes CSAVTGKPQETQYF.

This clonotype was found a few times. CDR3 coding DNA: TGTGCCAGCAGCCCTTGGTCGGGACAGGAACCGAACACTGAAGCTTTCTTT. This gives the protein CASSPWSGQEPNTEAFF. The rearrangement joins TRBV7-9 to TRBJ1-1, with 8 nucleotides matching TRBD1. The CDR3 runs to 17 residues. Germline V lookup: CDR1 SEHNR, CDR2 FQNEAQ (reference sequence). J was trimmed by 1 base and V by 5 bases; bases with no gene match: 12.

This clonotype was seen a few times. V usage is TRBV24-1 and J usage is TRBJ1-1, with D unresolved. CDR1 KGHDR and CDR2 SFDVKD come from the germline V gene. The CDR3 contains 13 residues. Trimming shortened V by 10 bases and J by 1 base, and 12 bases separated the two germline ends. The CDR3 DNA reads TGTGCCACTTCCAGCACTTCGAACACTGAAGCTTTCTTT. Protein sequence: CATSSTSNTEAFF.

This clonotype was seen more than once but under ten times. A much larger clone lies a single base off, so this may be a read error. The chain recombines TRBV20-1 with TRBJ2-1, with 9 nucleotides matching TRBD2. The better agreement between TRBJ2-7 and the DNA end casts doubt on the J call. This CDR3 spans 14 amino acids. Germline V CDR1 and CDR2: DFQATT, SNEGSKA (reference sequence). CDR3: CSAISGGPYNEQYF. The CDR3 coding sequence is TGCAGTGCTATTAGCGGGGGCCCCTACAATGAGCAGTACTTC.

The V call is TRBV20-1, the J call TRBJ1-4, with D perhaps matching TRBD1 (5 bases). The germline V gene encodes CDR1 DFQATT and CDR2 SNEGSKA (reference sequence). V was pared by 0 bases and J by 5 bases, with 10 bases between. CDR3 size: 14 residues. This chain's CDR3 is CSAREVGGNEKLFF. The CDR3 DNA follows: TGCAGTGCTAGAGAAGTGGGGGGGAATGAAAAACTGTTTTTT.

CDR3 region: CSVAQGGAEAFF. CDR3 nucleotides: TGCAGCGTGGCTCAGGGGGGCGCTGAAGCTTTCTTT. V and J are TRBV29-1 and TRBJ1-1; 7 bases line up with TRBD1. V shed 6 bases and J 6 bases; nucleotides not matched to a gene: 7. The V gene's germline CDR1 is SQVTM and CDR2 ANQGSEA. This CDR3 contains 12 residues.

This clonotype was recorded at least ten times. This sequence joins TRBV15 and TRBJ2-6; D unresolved. V shed 4 bases and J shed 2 bases, with 9 bases lying between them. The CDR3 covers 15 residues. In germline, CDR1 is LNHNV, CDR2 YYDKDF (reference sequence). The CDR3 protein is CATSTSLTGANVLTF. The DNA of the CDR3 is TGTGCCACCAGCACCTCATTAACTGGGGCCAACGTCCTGACTTTC.

This clonotype was recorded many times. V gene TRBV5-1 combines with J gene TRBJ1-2; a weak D match, TRBD1 (6 bases). Trimming shortened V by 3 bases and J by 4 bases, and 10 bases separated the two germline ends. Germline values: CDR1 SGHRS, CDR2 YFSETQ. The CDR3 contains 13 residues. The CDR3 loop is CASSSRGSYGYTF. The CDR3 DNA sequence: TGCGCCAGCAGCTCCAGGGGATCCTATGGCTACACCTTC.

This clonotype has at least ten counts. This chain joins TRBV6-2 or TRBV6-3 and TRBJ1-2; D is unresolved. Germline V lookup: CDR1 MNHEY, CDR2 SVGEGT. The germline V and J ends were trimmed by 2 bases and 8 bases, with 18 bases remaining between them. The CDR3 totals 15 residues. The CDR3 DNA reads as TGTGCCAGCAGTTACCCGCAGGACCCCATCGGGGGCTACACCTTC. This encodes CASSYPQDPIGGYTF.

This clonotype was picked up many times. This sequence joins TRBV19 and TRBJ2-5; D remains unclear. Germline V CDR1 and CDR2: LNHDA, SQIVND (reference sequence). Trimming took 4 bases from V and 2 from J, leaving 11 bases between them. The CDR3 covers 14 residues. The CDR3 is CASSKLGWQETQYF. CDR3 coding DNA: TGTGCCAGTAGTAAGTTGGGGTGGCAAGAGACCCAGTACTTC. The full variable domain, rest sourced from reference TRBV19 and TRBJ2-5, is DGGITQSPKYLFRKEGQNVTLSCEQNLNHDAMYWYRQDPGQGLRLIYYSQIVNDFQKGDIAEGYSVSREKKESFPLTVTSAQKNPTAFYLCASSKLGWQETQYFGPGTRLLVL.

This clonotype came up many times. V gene TRBV12-3 or TRBV12-4 combines with J gene TRBJ2-3, with a tentative D call TRBD2 (5 bases). The CDR3 spans 16 residues. The V end lost 6 bases, the J end lost 6 bases, and 22 bases lay between the germline ends. Here the CDR3 DNA reads TGTGCCAGCAGGAGACACGGTAGGGCCGGGGAGGATACGCAGTATTTT. Translating gives CASRRHGRAGEDTQYF.

The chain links TRBV20-1 to TRBJ1-1; weak D call: TRBD1 (6 bases). The V end was cut by 5 bases, the J end by 2 bases, with 18 bases between. CDR1 is DFQATT, CDR2 SNEGSKA, per germline (reference sequence). This CDR3 has 15 amino acids. The CDR3 bases are TGCAGTGCTCTCGGATTTGGGACACTAAACACTGAAGCTTTCTTT. Its translation: CSALGFGTLNTEAFF.

This clonotype was seen many times. The chain employs TRBV24-1 and TRBJ2-7, with TRBD1 identical over 7 bases. The CDR3 sequence is 15 residues long. The germline gives CDR1 KGHDR, CDR2 SFDVKD. With V trimmed by 3 bases and J by 2 bases, 6 bases remained unmatched. The CDR3 spells CATSDGQDLPYEQYF. The CDR3 nucleotides are TGTGCCACCAGTGATGGACAGGACCTCCCCTACGAGCAGTACTTC.

Turning to this clonotype: A much larger clone lies a single base off, so this may be a read error. The chain is built from TRBV5-4 and TRBJ2-5; no clear D gene. Germline V gene data show CDR1 as SGHNT and CDR2 as YYREEE (reference sequence). Between the trimmed V and J ends, which lost 4 bases and 11 bases, there was a span of 21 bases. The CDR3 covers 14 residues. DNA for the CDR3: TGTGCCAGCAGCCCCGCCTCCGGATACAATGAGCAGTACTTC. Its translation is CASSPASGYNEQYF.

This clonotype was picked up many times. The chain is built from TRBV2 and TRBJ2-1; perhaps TRBD2 as D (7 bases). The CDR3 has 13 amino acids. Germline CDR1 SNHLY, CDR2 FYNNEI. The ends were cut back, 3 bases at V and 10 bases at J, with 13 bases in the middle. CDR3 loop: CASSEGGAGEQFF. The CDR3 DNA reads TGTGCCAGCAGTGAGGGGGGGGCCGGGGAGCAGTTCTTC.

The genes are TRBV7-2 and TRBJ2-5; 11 bases fit TRBD1. This CDR3 contains 16 residues. Losses at the gene ends were 3 bases for V and 1 base for J; bases not matched to a gene: 4. The V gene's germline CDR1 is SGHTA and CDR2 FQGNSA. CDR3 DNA sequence: TGTGCCAGCAGCTTTGGGACAGGGGGTGTCCAAGAGACCCAGTACTTC. Translation gives CASSFGTGGVQETQYF.

This clonotype was counted ten times or more. The chain uses TRBV10-3 and TRBJ2-7; TRBD2 matches at 8 bases. This CDR3 contains 14 residues. Trimming cost V 2 bases and J 4 bases; bases outside gene matches: 4. CDR1 and CDR2 from the germline V gene are ENHRY and SYGVKD. This chain's CDR3 is CAISEPGGPYEQYF. CDR3 in DNA: TGTGCCATCAGTGAGCCGGGGGGGCCATACGAGCAGTACTTC.

As for this clonotype: A much more abundant neighbour one base away suggests this may be a read error. V and J are TRBV12-3 or TRBV12-4 and TRBJ1-2, with D perhaps TRBD1 (6 bases). The CDR3 runs to 15 residues. Trimming took 5 bases from V and 4 from J, leaving 17 bases between them. CDR3 sequence: CASSHVGRGTYGYTF. The CDR3 coding sequence is TGTGCCAGCAGTCACGTCGGCAGGGGAACCTATGGCTACACCTTC.

On this clonotype itself: This may be a read error, as it is one base from a much larger clone. The V call is TRBV18, the J call TRBJ2-5; 8 bases map to TRBD1. Germline lookup yields CDR1 KGHSH and CDR2 LQKENI. Trimming at V came to 3 bases and at J to 11 bases, leaving 11 bases not matched to a gene. The CDR3 runs to 14 residues. The CDR3 spells CASSPGQDYNEQYF. The CDR3, as DNA: TGTGCCAGCTCACCGGGACAGGACTACAATGAGCAGTACTTC.

In its sample, this clonotype was seen many times. The chain is built from TRBV6-2 or TRBV6-3 and TRBJ2-7; TRBD2 matches at 8 bases. The CDR3 sequence is 16 residues long. The V and J ends lost 0 bases and 7 bases, in that order; junction bases with no gene match: 11. Germline V gene data show CDR1 as MNHEY and CDR2 as SVGEGT. CDR3 sequence reads: CASSYSRSSGFGEQYF. CDR3 coding DNA: TGTGCCAGCAGTTACTCCCGGTCTAGCGGGTTTGGGGAGCAGTACTTC.

The count of this clonotype is one. This chain's CDR3 is CASSYSGRMDYGYTF. The CDR3 DNA reads as TGTGCCAGCAGTTACTCCGGCAGGATGGACTATGGCTACACCTTC. The chain couples TRBV6-5 to TRBJ1-2; D is unclear. The CDR3 sequence is 15 residues long. Germline CDR1 and CDR2: MNHEY and SVGAGI. V was trimmed by 0 bases and J by 3 bases, leaving 11 bases between them.

This clonotype was recorded many times. The chain carries TRBV9 and TRBJ2-3, with 8 bases fitting TRBD2. The CDR3 is 15 residues long. The germline V gene has CDR1 SGDLS and CDR2 YYNGEE. Trimming took 6 bases from V and 3 from J; bases not matched to a gene: 9. The CDR3 is CASTRGGGTTDTQYF. In nucleotides, the CDR3 is TGTGCCAGCACCCGCGGCGGGGGGACAACAGATACGCAGTATTTT.

The sample holds many counts of this clonotype. The chain recombines TRBV20-1 with TRBJ2-7; 8 nucleotides match TRBD1. This CDR3 region has 14 residues. V shed 1 base, J shed 6 bases, and the junction held 8 bases outside the gene matches. CDR1 is DFQATT, CDR2 SNEGSKA, per germline (reference sequence). The CDR3 nucleotides are TGCAGTGCTAGAGGGGTAGGACAGGGAGGCGAGCAGTACTTC. This codes for CSARGVGQGGEQYF.

This clonotype was detected a few times. Given a much more abundant clone one base away, this may be a read error. The V call is TRBV12-3 or TRBV12-4, the J call TRBJ2-3; 9 bases fit TRBD2. CDR3 length equals 15 residues. The CDR3 is CAGSFQRGVRDTQYF. The CDR3 DNA sequence: TGTGCCGGCAGTTTCCAGCGGGGGGTTAGGGATACGCAGTATTTT.

CDR3 sequence reads: CASSPGTSGGRNTGELFF. The CDR3 nucleotides are TGCGCCAGCAGCCCCGGGACTAGCGGGGGCCGAAACACCGGGGAGCTGTTTTTT. The V gene is TRBV5-1, the J gene TRBJ2-2; TRBD2 matches 14 bases. Germline-derived CDR1 and CDR2 are SGHRS and YFSETQ. The CDR3 runs 18 residues. V lost 4 bases, J lost 2 bases, and 7 bases stayed unmatched.